Below, 10 T cell receptor beta chains from the same sample are listed, as sequenced in a study of blood T cell repertoires in COVID-19. The repertoire was sequenced with immunoSEQ multiplex PCR; TCRdb's copy has only in-frame clones and lacks some. Of a few hundred thousand clones in the sample, over 80% were seen once. Sequenced material: PBMCs or T cells enriched from blood (not recorded which). The receptors derive from a woman under 30 who had recovered from COVID-19.

This chain uses TRBV30 with TRBJ2-1, with 8 bases identical to TRBD2. With 8 bases clipped from V and 4 bases from J, the junction kept 10 bases outside the gene matches. The germline CDR1 and CDR2 sequences are GTSNPN and SVGIG (reference sequence). The CDR3 runs 14 residues. CDR3 loop: CAAQLAADYNEQFF. In nucleotides, the CDR3 is TGTGCCGCTCAACTAGCGGCAGATTACAATGAGCAGTTCTTC. The complete variable domain, with remaining parts taken from reference TRBV30 and TRBJ2-1, reads SQTIHQWPATLVQPVGSPLSLECTVEGTSNPNLYWYRQAAGRGLQLLFYSVGIGQISSEVPQNLSASRPQDRQFILSSKKLLLSDSGFYLCAAQLAADYNEQFFGPGTRLTVL.

As regards this clone: Relative to the germline gene, one junction end is altered; a read error may explain this. The chain carries TRBV9 and TRBJ1-3; 11 positions agree with TRBD1. From germline, CDR1 is SGDLS and CDR2 YYNGEE. The CDR3 sequence is 14 residues long. CDR3 protein: CASSVPGQGEELDF. CDR3 sequence (DNA): TGTGCCAGCAGCGTACCGGGACAGGGGGAAGAACTCGACTTT.

This chain joins TRBV7-9 and TRBJ1-2, with a possible D match to TRBD1 (5 bases). CDR1 and CDR2 (germline): SEHNR, FQNEAQ (reference sequence). This CDR3 has 15 amino acids. With 5 bases removed from V and 0 bases from J, the gap between germline ends came to 13 bases. DNA of the CDR3: TGTGCCAGCAGCCTAATGACAGTTACTAACTATGGCTACACCTTC. This translates into CASSLMTVTNYGYTF.

V and J are TRBV6-4 and TRBJ2-2; D might be TRBD2 (6 bases). V dropped 0 bases and J dropped 6 bases, with 17 bases sitting between them. Looked up from germline, CDR1 is MRHNA and CDR2 is SNTAGT. The CDR3 extends over 17 amino acids. The CDR3 DNA follows: TGTGCCAGCAGTGACTCGGCCGGCGCCGGAGGGTCCGGGGAGCTGTTTTTT. It specifies CASSDSAGAGGSGELFF.

This chain connects TRBV5-1 to TRBJ2-1, with D possibly matching TRBD2 (6 bases). The CDR3 extends over 13 amino acids. Germline-derived CDR1 and CDR2 are SGHRS and YFSETQ. Trimming cost V 3 bases and J 6 bases, with 10 bases left between them. The CDR3 region is CASSWYSGNEQFF. CDR3 nucleotide sequence: TGCGCCAGCAGCTGGTATAGCGGCAATGAGCAGTTCTTC.

The chain links TRBV5-1 to TRBJ1-1, with 9 bases identical to TRBD1. The CDR3 has 15 amino acids. The germline V gene encodes CDR1 SGHRS and CDR2 YFSETQ. J gave up 6 bases and V 4 bases, and 10 bases lay outside the gene matches. CDR3 coding DNA: TGCGCCAGCAGCAGGGACAGGGACCTTCCGCCTGAAGCTTTCTTT. Translating it yields CASSRDRDLPPEAFF.

The chain uses TRBV28 and TRBJ2-7; possibly TRBD2 for D (5 bases). The CDR3 length is 16 residues. Per germline, CDR1 MDHEN and CDR2 SYDVKM. The V end was cut by 3 bases, the J end by 4 bases, with 19 bases between. In DNA, the CDR3 is TGTGCCAGCAGTTTTGGTGGGGAGACAAGCCTTTACGAGCAGTACTTC. It is translated as CASSFGGETSLYEQYF.

This clone was seen more than once but under ten times. The chain combines TRBV11-3 with TRBJ2-5, with 7 bases that match TRBD1. The CDR3 is 15 amino acids. V shed 1 base and J 2 bases; nucleotides not matched to a gene: 4. Germline V gene data show CDR1 as SGHNT and CDR2 as YENEEA. In DNA form, the CDR3 reads TGTGCCAGCAGCTTAGGTCTGGGACAGCAAGAGACCCAGTACTTC. It specifies CASSLGLGQQETQYF.

The V and J genes are TRBV6-2 or TRBV6-3 and TRBJ2-7; 10 nucleotides align to TRBD2. The germline V gene has CDR1 MNHEY and CDR2 SVGEGT. The V segment lost 2 bases and the J segment 2 bases; nucleotides outside the gene matches: 15. CDR3 length equals 19 residues. CDR3 residues: CASSYRLAGARVGTYEQYF. In DNA form, the CDR3 reads TGTGCCAGCAGTTACAGACTAGCGGGCGCGCGCGTCGGGACCTACGAGCAGTACTTC.

The rearrangement uses TRBV7-9 and TRBJ2-7; D not certain. CDR1 and CDR2 from the germline V gene are SEHNR and FQNEAQ (reference sequence). The CDR3 covers 15 residues. Trimming removed 3 bases from V and 0 bases from J, with 12 bases in between. CDR3 loop: CASSFSTVSSYEQYF. The CDR3 coding sequence is TGTGCCAGCAGCTTTAGTACGGTTAGCTCCTACGAGCAGTACTTC. The full variable domain, with the rest looked up from reference TRBV7-9 and TRBJ2-7, is DTGVSQNPRHKITKRGQNVTFRCDPISEHNRLYWYRQTLGQGPEFLTYFQNEAQLEKSRLLSDRFSAERPKGSFSTLEIQRTEQGDSAMYLCASSFSTVSSYEQYFGPGTRLTVT.